The clone carrying this T cell receptor beta chain was counted a single time. What it binds is not known. These data come from a study of cytomegalovirus exposure and HLA in healthy donors. Study background: Later, an analysis reported that the 95 to 150 validation repertoires had used the same platform as the 500 to 800 first-cohort repertoires.

TCRdb's table, derived via immunoSEQ multiplex PCR, lists solely in-frame clones and lacks some. The data hold over 150,000 clones, with about 90% observed a single time. Germline CDR1 is SGDLS and CDR2 is YYNGEE. Losses at the gene ends were 4 bases for V and 0 bases for J; bases not matched to a gene: 13. The CDR3 totals 18 residues. Study-level points and caveats: It was confirmed in vitro that a few of the CMV-associated chains were specific for CMV antigens. There were under 200 TCR beta chains listed as cytomegalovirus-associated. Many donors carried some public TCRs, although rarity characterized most TCR sequences.

The sample comprised PBMCs. This chain uses TRBV9 with TRBJ2-3, with 8 bases aligning to TRBD2. The origin of this receptor is a young woman in good health and CMV-seropositive. This chain's CDR3 is CASSPERGSPRSTDTQYF. CDR3 sequence (DNA): TGTGCCAGCAGCCCAGAGCGGGGGTCCCCCCGTAGCACAGATACGCAGTATTTT.